This note documents a single TCR beta chain sequence. This specimen belongs to a study of PD-1 blockade in classical Hodgkin lymphoma. Time point: cycle 4 day 1 (C4D1), after six to seven weeks of nivolumab. Brentuximab vedotin exposure varied, and every patient relapsed after autologous stem cell transplantation. Patients showed best responses of complete response, partial response or progressive disease. CDR3 length: 13 amino acids. Germline CDR1 SGHRS, CDR2 YFSETQ. V was cut by 4 bases and J by 7 bases, with 11 bases left in between. Measured with immunoSEQ multiplex PCR; TCRdb has only the in-frame clones, and not every one. Among around 93,000 clones, over 75% were seen once, and the ten largest hold about 9.4%.

The starting material was peripheral blood mononuclear cells (PBMCs), obtained before the fourth cycle of nivolumab. The chain carries TRBV5-1 and TRBJ2-2, with a weak D call TRBD2 (5 bases). The sequence was collected from a human donor with classical Hodgkin lymphoma. The CDR3 region is CASSPIGGGELFF. The CDR3 nucleotides read TGCGCCAGCAGCCCCATAGGAGGCGGGGAGCTGTTTTTT.